This entry lists 7 T cell receptor beta chains sequenced from one sample in a study of cytomegalovirus exposure and HLA in healthy donors. The study ran its PCR with 60 Vbeta and 13 Jbeta primers. TCRdb's copy holds only in-frame clones and misses some; the assay was immunoSEQ multiplex PCR. This repertoire shows roughly 140,000 clones, over 75% found once; its top ten account for about 5.6%. Sequencing was carried out using PBMCs. Receptors originate from a man aged 25-45 years in good health and CMV-seropositive.

The chain couples TRBV2 to TRBJ2-7; TRBD2 might be the D (6 bases). V shed 6 bases and J shed 1 base, with 7 bases lying between them. The V gene's germline CDR1 is SNHLY and CDR2 FYNNEI. This CDR3 spans 12 amino acids. The CDR3 coding sequence is TGTGCCAGCAGCCGGGGGTCCTACGAGCAGTACTTC. Its protein is CASSRGSYEQYF.

The CDR3 loop reads CASSLRTSANTGELFF. The CDR3 DNA reads as TGTGCCAGCAGCTTACGGACAAGCGCGAACACCGGGGAGCTGTTTTTT. The chain links TRBV7-9 to TRBJ2-2; a possible D gene is TRBD1 (5 bases). The germline V gene encodes CDR1 SEHNR and CDR2 FQNEAQ (reference sequence). This CDR3 spans 16 amino acids. The germline V and J ends were trimmed by 2 bases and 0 bases, with 10 bases remaining between them.

The genes are TRBV7-6 and TRBJ1-2; 7 nucleotides agree with TRBD1. With 4 bases clipped from V and 2 bases from J, the junction kept 7 bases outside the gene matches. From germline, CDR1 is SGHVS and CDR2 FNYEAQ. The CDR3 extends over 15 amino acids. CDR3 coding DNA: TGTGCCAGCAGCTCCGCCCCGGGACAGAACTATGGCTACACCTTC. Protein sequence: CASSSAPGQNYGYTF.

The gene calls are TRBV19 and TRBJ1-1; unclear D gene. CDR3 size: 11 residues. CDR1 and CDR2 from the germline V gene are LNHDA and SQIVND (reference sequence). The V end lost 8 bases, the J end lost 0 bases, and 4 bases lay between the germline ends. The CDR3 coding sequence is TGTGCCAGTGGCATGAACACTGAAGCTTTCTTT. Translating gives CASGMNTEAFF. The whole variable domain, filled in from reference TRBV19 and TRBJ1-1, reads DGGITQSPKYLFRKEGQNVTLSCEQNLNHDAMYWYRQDPGQGLRLIYYSQIVNDFQKGDIAEGYSVSREKKESFPLTVTSAQKNPTAFYLCASGMNTEAFFGQGTRLTVV.

The chain combines TRBV7-6 with TRBJ2-2; tentatively, D is TRBD1 or TRBD2 (7 bases each). CDR3 length: 14 residues. Germline values: CDR1 SGHVS, CDR2 FNYEAQ. V dropped 10 bases and J dropped 3 bases, with 15 bases sitting between them. The CDR3: CATRGDYYTGELFF. In DNA, the CDR3 is TGTGCCACCAGGGGGGACTACTACACCGGGGAGCTGTTTTTT.

This chain connects TRBV19 to TRBJ1-5; 10 nucleotides agree with TRBD1. Germline V gene sequence: CDR1 LNHDA, CDR2 SQIVND (reference sequence). The CDR3 has 15 amino acids. Unmatched junction bases numbered 5, after V lost 5 bases and J lost 4 bases. Here the CDR3 reads CASSPRDRGNQPQHF. As DNA, the CDR3 is TGTGCCAGTAGTCCCCGGGACAGGGGAAATCAGCCCCAGCATTTT.

The V call is TRBV2, the J call TRBJ1-4; 11 bases match TRBD1. Losses at the gene ends were 5 bases for V and 3 bases for J; bases not matched to a gene: 11. CDR1 is SNHLY, CDR2 FYNNEI, per germline. The CDR3 has 18 amino acids. The DNA for the CDR3 is TGTGCCAGCAGTACCGGGACAGGGGGTCTTCGGGCTAATGAAAAACTGTTTTTT. Translating gives CASSTGTGGLRANEKLFF.